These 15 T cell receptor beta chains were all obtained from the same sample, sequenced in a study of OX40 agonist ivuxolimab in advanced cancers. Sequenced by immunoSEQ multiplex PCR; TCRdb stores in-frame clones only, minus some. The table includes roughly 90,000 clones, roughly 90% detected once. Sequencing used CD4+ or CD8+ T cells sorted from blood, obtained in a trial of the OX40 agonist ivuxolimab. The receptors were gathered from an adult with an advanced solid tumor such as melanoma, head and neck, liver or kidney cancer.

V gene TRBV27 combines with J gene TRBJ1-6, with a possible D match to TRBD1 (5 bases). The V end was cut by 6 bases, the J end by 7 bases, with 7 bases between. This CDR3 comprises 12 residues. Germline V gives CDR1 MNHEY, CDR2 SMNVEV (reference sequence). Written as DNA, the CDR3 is TGTGCCAGCAGGGGGGGAAATTCACCCCTCCACTTT. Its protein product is CASRGGNSPLHF.

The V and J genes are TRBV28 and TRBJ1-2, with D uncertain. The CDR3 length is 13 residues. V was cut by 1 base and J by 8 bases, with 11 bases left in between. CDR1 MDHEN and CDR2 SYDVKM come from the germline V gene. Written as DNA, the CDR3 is TGTGCCAGCAGTTTATTGGGCCTCTTAGGCTACACCTTC. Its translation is CASSLLGLLGYTF.

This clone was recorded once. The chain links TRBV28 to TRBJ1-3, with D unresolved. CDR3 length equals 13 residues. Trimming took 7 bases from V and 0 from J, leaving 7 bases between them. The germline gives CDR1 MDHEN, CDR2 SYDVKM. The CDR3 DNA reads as TGTGCCAGCACAGGCTTCTCTGGAAACACCATATATTTT. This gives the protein CASTGFSGNTIYF.

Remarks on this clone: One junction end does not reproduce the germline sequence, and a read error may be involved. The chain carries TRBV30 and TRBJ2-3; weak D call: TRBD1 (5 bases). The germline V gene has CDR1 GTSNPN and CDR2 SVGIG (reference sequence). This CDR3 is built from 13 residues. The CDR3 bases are TGTGCCTGGAGTGTAGGGGTTGGGCACCGAGTAGGTTTT. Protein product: CAWSVGVGHRVGF.

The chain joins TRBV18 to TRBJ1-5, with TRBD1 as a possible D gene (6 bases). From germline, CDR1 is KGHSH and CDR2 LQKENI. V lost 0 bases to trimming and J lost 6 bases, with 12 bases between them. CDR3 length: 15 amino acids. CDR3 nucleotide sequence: TGTGCCAGCTCACCACCGTCGGGGGCGGGTCAGCCCCAGCATTTT. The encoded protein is CASSPPSGAGQPQHF.

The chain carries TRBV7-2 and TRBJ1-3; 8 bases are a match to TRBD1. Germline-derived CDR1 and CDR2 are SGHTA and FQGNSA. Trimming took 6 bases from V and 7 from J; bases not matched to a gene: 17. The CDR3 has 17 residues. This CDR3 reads CASRKGGQGALGNTIYF. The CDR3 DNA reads TGTGCCAGCAGGAAGGGGGGGCAGGGGGCGCTGGGCAACACCATATATTTT. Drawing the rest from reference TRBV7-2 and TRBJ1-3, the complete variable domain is GAGVSQSPSNKVTEKGKDVELRCDPISGHTALYWYRQSLGQGLEFLIYFQGNSAPDKSGLPSDRFSAERTGGSVSTLTIQRTQQEDSAVYLCASRKGGQGALGNTIYFGEGSWLTVV.

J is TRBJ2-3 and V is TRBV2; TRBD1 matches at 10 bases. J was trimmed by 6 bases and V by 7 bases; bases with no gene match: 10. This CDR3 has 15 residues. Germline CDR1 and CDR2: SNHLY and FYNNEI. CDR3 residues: CASMEDRGFRDTQYF. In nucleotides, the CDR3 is TGTGCCAGCATGGAGGACAGGGGGTTTCGGGATACGCAGTATTTT.

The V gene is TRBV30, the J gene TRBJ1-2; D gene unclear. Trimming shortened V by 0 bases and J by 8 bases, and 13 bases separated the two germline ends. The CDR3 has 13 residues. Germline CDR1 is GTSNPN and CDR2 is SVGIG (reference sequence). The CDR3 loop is CAWSVNRVGGYTF. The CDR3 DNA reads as TGTGCCTGGAGTGTAAACCGGGTTGGAGGCTACACCTTC.

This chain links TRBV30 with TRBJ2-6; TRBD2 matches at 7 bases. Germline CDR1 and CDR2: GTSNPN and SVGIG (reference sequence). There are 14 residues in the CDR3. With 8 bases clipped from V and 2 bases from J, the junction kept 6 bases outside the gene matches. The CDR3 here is CAEQRGAGANVLTF. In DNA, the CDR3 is TGTGCCGAACAACGGGGGGCTGGGGCCAACGTCCTGACTTTC.

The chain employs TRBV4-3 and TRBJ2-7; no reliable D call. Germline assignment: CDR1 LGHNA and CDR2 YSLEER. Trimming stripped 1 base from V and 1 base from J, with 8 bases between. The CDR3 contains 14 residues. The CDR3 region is CASSQGGNSYEQYF. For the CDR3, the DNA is TGCGCCAGCAGCCAAGGAGGAAATTCCTACGAGCAGTACTTC.

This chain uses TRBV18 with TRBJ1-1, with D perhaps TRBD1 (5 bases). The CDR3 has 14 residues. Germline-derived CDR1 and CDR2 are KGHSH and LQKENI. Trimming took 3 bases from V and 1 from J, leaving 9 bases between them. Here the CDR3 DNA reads TGTGCCAGCTCACCCTCGGGGACGAACACTGAAGCTTTCTTT. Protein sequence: CASSPSGTNTEAFF.

The CDR3 DNA is TGTGCCAGCAGTTACACATCAAAAGCAGGGACAGATACGCAGTATTTT. Encoded protein: CASSYTSKAGTDTQYF. The rearrangement uses TRBV6-7 and TRBJ2-3, with D perhaps matching TRBD1 (5 bases). TRBV6-7 falls under the ORF class, with uncertain function. This CDR3 region has 16 residues. V was clipped by 2 bases and J by 3 bases, with 15 bases between them.

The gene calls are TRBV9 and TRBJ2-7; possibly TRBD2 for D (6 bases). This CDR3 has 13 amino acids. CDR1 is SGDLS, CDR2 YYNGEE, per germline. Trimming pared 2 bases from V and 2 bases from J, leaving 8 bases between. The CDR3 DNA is TGTGCCAGCAGCGTTACGGGGGCCTACGAGCAGTACTTC. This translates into CASSVTGAYEQYF.

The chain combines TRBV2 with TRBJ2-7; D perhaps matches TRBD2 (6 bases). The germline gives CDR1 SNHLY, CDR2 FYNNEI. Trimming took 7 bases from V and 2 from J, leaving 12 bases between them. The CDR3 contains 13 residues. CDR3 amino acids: CASNPAGTYEQYF. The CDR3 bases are TGTGCCAGCAACCCTGCGGGAACCTACGAGCAGTACTTC.

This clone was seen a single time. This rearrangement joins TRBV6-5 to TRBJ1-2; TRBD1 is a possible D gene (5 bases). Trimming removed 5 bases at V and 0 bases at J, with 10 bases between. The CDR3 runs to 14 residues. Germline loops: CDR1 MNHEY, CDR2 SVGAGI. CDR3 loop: CASSPQGTNYGYTF. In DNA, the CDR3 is TGTGCCAGCAGTCCCCAGGGAACTAACTATGGCTACACCTTC.